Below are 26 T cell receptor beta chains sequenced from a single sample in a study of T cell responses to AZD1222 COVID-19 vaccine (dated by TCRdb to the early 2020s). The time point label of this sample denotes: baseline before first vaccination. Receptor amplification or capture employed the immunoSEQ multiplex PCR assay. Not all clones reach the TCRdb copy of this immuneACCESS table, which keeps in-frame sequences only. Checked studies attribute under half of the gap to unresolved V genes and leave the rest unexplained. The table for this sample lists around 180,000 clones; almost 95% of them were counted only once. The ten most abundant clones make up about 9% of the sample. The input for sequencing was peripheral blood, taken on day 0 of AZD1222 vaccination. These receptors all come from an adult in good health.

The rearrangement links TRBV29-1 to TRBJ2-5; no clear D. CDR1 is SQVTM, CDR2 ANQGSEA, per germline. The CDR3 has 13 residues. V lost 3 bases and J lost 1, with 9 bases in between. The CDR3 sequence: CSVDTLGQETQYF. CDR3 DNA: TGCAGCGTTGACACACTCGGCCAAGAGACCCAGTACTTC.

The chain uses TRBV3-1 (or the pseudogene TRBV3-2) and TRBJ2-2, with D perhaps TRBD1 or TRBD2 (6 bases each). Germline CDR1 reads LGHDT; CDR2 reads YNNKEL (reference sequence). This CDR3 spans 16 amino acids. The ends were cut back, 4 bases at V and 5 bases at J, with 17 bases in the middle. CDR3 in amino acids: CASSPNLRRGTGELFF. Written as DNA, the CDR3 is TGTGCCAGCAGCCCCAATTTGAGGAGGGGGACCGGGGAGCTGTTTTTT.

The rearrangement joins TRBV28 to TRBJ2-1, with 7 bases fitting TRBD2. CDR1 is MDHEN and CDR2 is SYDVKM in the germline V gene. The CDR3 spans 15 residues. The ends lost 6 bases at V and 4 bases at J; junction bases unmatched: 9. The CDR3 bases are TGTGCCAGCAGACTCGGACTAGGTCGGTACAATGAGCAGTTCTTC. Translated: CASRLGLGRYNEQFF.

CDR3 DNA: TGTGCCAGCAGCCCCGGACAGTTAACTAGCACAGATACGCAGTATTTT. As protein: CASSPGQLTSTDTQYF. V gene TRBV11-3 combines with J gene TRBJ2-3; weak D call: TRBD1 (6 bases). In germline, CDR1 is SGHNT, CDR2 YENEEA. Trimming shortened V by 5 bases and J by 0 bases, and 15 bases separated the two germline ends. CDR3 size: 16 residues.

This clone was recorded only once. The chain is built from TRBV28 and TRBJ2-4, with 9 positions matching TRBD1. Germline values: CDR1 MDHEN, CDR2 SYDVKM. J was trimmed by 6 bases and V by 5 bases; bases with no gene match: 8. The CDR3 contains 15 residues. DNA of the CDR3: TGTGCCAGCAGTCGAACCGGGACAGGGAGAAACATTCAGTACTTC. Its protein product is CASSRTGTGRNIQYF. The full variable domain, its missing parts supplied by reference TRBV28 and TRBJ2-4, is DVKVTQSSRYLVKRTGEKVFLECVQDMDHENMFWYRQDPGLGLRLIYFSYDVKMKEKGDIPEGYSVSREKKERFSLILESASTNQTSMYLCASSRTGTGRNIQYFGAGTRLSVL.

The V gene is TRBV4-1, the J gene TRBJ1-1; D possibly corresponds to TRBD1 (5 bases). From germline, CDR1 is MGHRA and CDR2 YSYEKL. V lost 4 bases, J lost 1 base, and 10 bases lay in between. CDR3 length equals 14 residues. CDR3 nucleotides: TGCGCCAGCAGCCCAGGGCGAGAGAACACTGAAGCTTTCTTT. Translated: CASSPGRENTEAFF.

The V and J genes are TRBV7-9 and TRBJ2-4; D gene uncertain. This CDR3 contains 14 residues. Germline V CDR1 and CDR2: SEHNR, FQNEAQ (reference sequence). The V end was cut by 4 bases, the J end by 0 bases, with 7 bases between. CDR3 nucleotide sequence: TGTGCCAGCAGCTCAGCGCTAGCCAAAAACATTCAGTACTTC. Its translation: CASSSALAKNIQYF.

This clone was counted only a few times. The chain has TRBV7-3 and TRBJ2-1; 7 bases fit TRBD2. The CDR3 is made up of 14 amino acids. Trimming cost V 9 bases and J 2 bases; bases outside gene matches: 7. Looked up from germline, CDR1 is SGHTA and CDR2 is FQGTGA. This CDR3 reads CASAPGLPYNEQFF. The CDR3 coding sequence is TGTGCCAGTGCTCCGGGACTACCCTACAATGAGCAGTTCTTC.

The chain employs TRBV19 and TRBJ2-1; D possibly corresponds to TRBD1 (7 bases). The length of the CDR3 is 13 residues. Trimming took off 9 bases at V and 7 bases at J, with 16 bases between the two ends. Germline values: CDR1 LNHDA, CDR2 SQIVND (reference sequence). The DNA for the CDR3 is TGTGCCAGCCAGGGGGGCGGGGTGAATGAGCAGTTCTTC. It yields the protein CASQGGGVNEQFF.

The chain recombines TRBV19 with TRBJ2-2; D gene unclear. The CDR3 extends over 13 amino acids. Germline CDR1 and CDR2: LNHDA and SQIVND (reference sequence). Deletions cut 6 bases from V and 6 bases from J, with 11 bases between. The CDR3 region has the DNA TGTGCCAGTAGAGCCGACCCATCCGGGGAGCTGTTTTTT. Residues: CASRADPSGELFF.

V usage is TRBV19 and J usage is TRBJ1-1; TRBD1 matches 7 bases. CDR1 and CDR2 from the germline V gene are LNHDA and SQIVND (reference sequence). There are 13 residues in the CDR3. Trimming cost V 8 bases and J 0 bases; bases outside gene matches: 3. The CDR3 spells CASSGTVNTEAFF. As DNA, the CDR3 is TGTGCCAGTTCCGGGACAGTGAACACTGAAGCTTTCTTT.

In DNA, the CDR3 is TGTGCCAGCAGTTACGGAGGGGGGGTGAACACTGAAGCTTTCTTT. Protein sequence: CASSYGGGVNTEAFF. The rearrangement uses TRBV6-2 or TRBV6-3 and TRBJ1-1; D is possibly TRBD1 (6 bases). The CDR3 totals 15 residues. Trimming shortened V by 2 bases and J by 0 bases, and 10 bases separated the two germline ends. Germline V gene lookup returns CDR1 MNHEY and CDR2 SVGEGT.

This chain's CDR3 is CASSLAPGPNEKLFF. CDR3 coding DNA: TGTGCCAGCAGCTTGGCCCCAGGGCCTAATGAAAAACTGTTTTTT. The chain employs TRBV5-6 and TRBJ1-4, with a possible D match to TRBD1 (5 bases). V lost 0 bases and J lost 3, with 9 bases in between. The V gene's germline CDR1 is SGHDT and CDR2 YYEEEE. The CDR3 length is 15 residues.

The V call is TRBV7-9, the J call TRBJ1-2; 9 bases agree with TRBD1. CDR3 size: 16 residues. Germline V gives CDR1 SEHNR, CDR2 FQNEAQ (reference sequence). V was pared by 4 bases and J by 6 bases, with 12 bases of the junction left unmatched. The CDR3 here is CASSSSGTGLPNGYTF. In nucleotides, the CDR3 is TGTGCCAGCAGCTCTTCGGGGACAGGGCTGCCTAATGGCTACACCTTC.

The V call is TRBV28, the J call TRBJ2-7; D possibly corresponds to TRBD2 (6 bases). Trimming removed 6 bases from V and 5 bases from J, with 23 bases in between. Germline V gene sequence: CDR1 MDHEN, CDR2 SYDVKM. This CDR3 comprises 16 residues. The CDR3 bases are TGTGCCAGCAGCTTTTCCAGGGTTACGGGGGATCACGAGCAGTACTTC. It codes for CASSFSRVTGDHEQYF. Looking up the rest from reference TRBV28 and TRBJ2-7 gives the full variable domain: DVKVTQSSRYLVKRTGEKVFLECVQDMDHENMFWYRQDPGLGLRLIYFSYDVKMKEKGDIPEGYSVSREKKERFSLILESASTNQTSMYLCASSFSRVTGDHEQYFGPGTRLTVT.

CDR3 in DNA: TGTGCCAGCAGCTTGTGGGGAACAGGGAGAGGCTACACCTTC. Its translation is CASSLWGTGRGYTF. This rearrangement joins TRBV5-6 to TRBJ1-2; D perhaps matches TRBD1 (6 bases). Trimming shortened V by 1 base and J by 8 bases, and 15 bases separated the two germline ends. The CDR3 extends over 14 amino acids. Germline lookup yields CDR1 SGHDT and CDR2 YYEEEE.

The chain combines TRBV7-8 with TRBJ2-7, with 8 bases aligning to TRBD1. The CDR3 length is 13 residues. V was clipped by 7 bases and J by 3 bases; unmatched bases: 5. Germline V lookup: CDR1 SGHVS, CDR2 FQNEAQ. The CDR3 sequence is CASTDRALYEQYF. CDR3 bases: TGTGCCAGCACGGACAGGGCTCTCTACGAGCAGTACTTC.

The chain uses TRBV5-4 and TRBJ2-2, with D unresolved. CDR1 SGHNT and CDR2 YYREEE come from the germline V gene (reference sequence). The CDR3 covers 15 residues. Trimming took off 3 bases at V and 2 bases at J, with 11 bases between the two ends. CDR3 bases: TGTGCCAGCAGCTCACGGACCAGAAACACCGGGGAGCTGTTTTTT. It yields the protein CASSSRTRNTGELFF.

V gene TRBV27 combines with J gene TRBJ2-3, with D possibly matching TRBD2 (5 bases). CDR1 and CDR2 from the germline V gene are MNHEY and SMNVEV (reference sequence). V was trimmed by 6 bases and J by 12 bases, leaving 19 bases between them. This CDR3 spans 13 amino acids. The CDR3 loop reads CASSPSFRAGQYF. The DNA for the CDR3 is TGTGCCAGCAGCCCATCATTCCGTGCGGGTCAGTATTTT.

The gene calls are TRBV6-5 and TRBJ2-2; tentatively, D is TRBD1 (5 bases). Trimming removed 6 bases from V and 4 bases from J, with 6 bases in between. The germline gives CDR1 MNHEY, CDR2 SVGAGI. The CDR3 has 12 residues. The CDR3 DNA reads TGTGCCAGCAGCCAGGGCACCGGGGAGCTGTTTTTT. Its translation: CASSQGTGELFF.

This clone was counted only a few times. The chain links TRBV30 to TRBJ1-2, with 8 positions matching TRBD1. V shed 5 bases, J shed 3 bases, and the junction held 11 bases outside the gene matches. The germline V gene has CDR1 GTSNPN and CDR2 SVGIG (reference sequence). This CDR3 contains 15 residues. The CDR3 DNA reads TGTGCCTGGCAGACAACAGGGGGGGTGGACTATGGCTACACCTTC. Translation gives CAWQTTGGVDYGYTF.

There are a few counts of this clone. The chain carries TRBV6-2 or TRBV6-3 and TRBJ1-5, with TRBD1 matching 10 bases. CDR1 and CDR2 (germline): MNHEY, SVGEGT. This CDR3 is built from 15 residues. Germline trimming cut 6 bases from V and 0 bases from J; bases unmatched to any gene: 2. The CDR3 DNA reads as TGTGCCAGCAGCCGGACAGGGGGTAGCAATCAGCCCCAGCATTTT. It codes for CASSRTGGSNQPQHF.

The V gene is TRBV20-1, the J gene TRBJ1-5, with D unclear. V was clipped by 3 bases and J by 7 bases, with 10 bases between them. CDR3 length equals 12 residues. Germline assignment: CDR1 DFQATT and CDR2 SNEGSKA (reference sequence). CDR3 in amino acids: CSASMITQPQHF. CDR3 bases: TGCAGTGCTAGTATGATCACCCAGCCCCAGCATTTT.

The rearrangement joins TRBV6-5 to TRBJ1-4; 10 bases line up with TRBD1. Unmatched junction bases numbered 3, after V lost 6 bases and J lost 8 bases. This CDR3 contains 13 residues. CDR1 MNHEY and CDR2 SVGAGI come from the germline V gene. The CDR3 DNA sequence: TGTGCCAGCAGAGGGACAGGGGTGGAAAAACTGTTTTTT. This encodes CASRGTGVEKLFF.

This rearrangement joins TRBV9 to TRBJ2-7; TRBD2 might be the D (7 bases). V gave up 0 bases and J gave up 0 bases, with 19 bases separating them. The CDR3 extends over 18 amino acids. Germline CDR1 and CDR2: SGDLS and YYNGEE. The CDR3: CASSVDWGGPTSSYEQYF. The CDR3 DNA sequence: TGTGCCAGCAGCGTAGATTGGGGGGGGCCCACGAGCTCCTACGAGCAGTACTTC.

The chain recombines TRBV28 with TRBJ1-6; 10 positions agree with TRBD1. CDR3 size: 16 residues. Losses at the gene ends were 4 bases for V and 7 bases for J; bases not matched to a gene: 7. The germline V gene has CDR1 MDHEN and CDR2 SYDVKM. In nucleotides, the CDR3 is TGTGCCAGCAGTTATCGGCCGGGACAGGGGAATTCACCCCTCCACTTT. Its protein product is CASSYRPGQGNSPLHF.